Sequencing of this T cell receptor beta chain was carried out in a study of response to subunit inactivated influenza vaccine (dated by TCRdb to the late 2010s). With regard to the full study: Deep quantitative profiling of the T cell receptor repertoire was used in the study to follow responses to a trivalent subunit inactivated influenza vaccine. What the authors observed across the whole study: According to the authors, only a limited number of new T cells may be recruited by each seasonal influenza vaccination.

This clonotype was seen a handful of times. Its binding antigen is unknown. Base-call qualities are not available, and no considerably larger clone is one nucleotide away. The V end gives up 2 bases and the J end 4 bases, leaving 10 bases in the junction not matched to a gene. Counted from cysteine to phenylalanine, this CDR3 has 16 amino acids. Here the CDR3 DNA is all that survives: 48 bases in frame from base 1. From a lookup of the germline V gene, CDR1 and CDR2 are MGHRA and YSYEKL. Libraries were prepared through RT-PCR. Reads for this sample came from an Illumina HiSeq 2500. The raw public reads went through TCRdb reprocessing: fastp at Q25, MiXCR clone calling, in-frame beta chains kept. CDR3 protein sequences are deduplicated, and each keeps its most common genes and DNA. The sample data list about 540,000 distinct CDR3 sequences, and under 30% of these were observed just once. The ten largest clones represent roughly 2.8% of the sample.

These records were also assigned to another study, of T cells expressing NK-cell markers. As noted in the second study: TCR beta cDNA libraries were made by 5'RACE template switching that added a universal primer site and unique molecular identifiers. TCR beta-chain repertoires were profiled in sorted CD3+CD56+NKG2C+, CD3+CD56+NKG2C- and CD3+CD56-NKG2C+ T-cell subsets from several donors. Seven of the eight sequenced donors were HCMV-seropositive and one was HCMV-seronegative. To restrict sorting to alphabetaTCR-expressing T cells, an anti-gammadeltaTCR antibody was added in several experiments. In six donors, the dominant CD3+CD56+NKG2C+ clonotypes were among the top 10 CD8+ clonotypes and accounted for about 1.0-7.0% of CD8+ T cells. Those dominant clonotypes were again the most abundant among CD3+CD56-NKG2C+ cells in a handful of donors, at about 28.3-65%. It remained unclear whether the expanded NKG2C-expressing T cell clones were specific for HCMV antigens. All eight donors whose samples were sequenced were randomly selected healthy volunteers, three of them men and five women. HCMV-specific IgG was detected in serum with a commercial ELISA kit to determine HCMV serostatus. Ficoll density gradient centrifugation was used to isolate peripheral blood mononuclear cells from blood. Magnetic immunoseparation with Miltenyi isolation kits was used to isolate CD4+ and CD8+ T cells from PBMC. cDNA synthesis was primed from the TCR beta constant segment and was followed by two successive PCR amplification steps. Illumina HiSeq 2000/2500, MiSeq or NextSeq was used to sequence libraries as 2 x 150 bp reads. Reads were demultiplexed and grouped by UMI with MIGEC, and clonotypes were assembled and quantified with MiTCR. To exclude erroneous sequences, any TCR cDNA sequence not supported by at least two reads was discarded. Downstream repertoire analysis used the tcR package, and clonotypes were matched across fractions by CDR3 nucleotide sequence plus V segment. VDJmatch was used to annotate antigen specificity against VDJdb, with one amino acid substitution allowed in CDR3.

The rearrangement combines TRBV4-1 with TRBJ2-5, with 7 middle bases fitting TRBD1. The sample here was CD4+ T cells sorted from PBMCs, taken 11 to 12 days after vaccination. The source of this sequence is a man aged 50-59 years who received an inactivated influenza vaccine. Donor details come from another sample of the same person, matched by shared clones. CDR3 reads: CASSQTTGFRGETQYF. In nucleotides, the sequence is TGCGCCAGCAGCCAAACGACAGGGTTCCGGGGAGAGACCCAGTACTTC.